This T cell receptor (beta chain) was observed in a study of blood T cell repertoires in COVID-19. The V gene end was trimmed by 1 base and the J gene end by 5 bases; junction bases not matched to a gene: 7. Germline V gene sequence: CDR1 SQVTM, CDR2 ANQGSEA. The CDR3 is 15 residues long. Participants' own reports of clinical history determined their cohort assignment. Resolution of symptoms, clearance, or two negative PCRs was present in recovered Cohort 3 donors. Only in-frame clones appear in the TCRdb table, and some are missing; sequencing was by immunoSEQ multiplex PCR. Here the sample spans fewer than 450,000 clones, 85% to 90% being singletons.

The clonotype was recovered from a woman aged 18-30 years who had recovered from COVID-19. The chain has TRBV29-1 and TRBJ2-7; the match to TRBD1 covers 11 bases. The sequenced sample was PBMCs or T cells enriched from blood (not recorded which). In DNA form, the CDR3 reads TGCAGCGTTGAAGGTTGGGACAGGGGGATAAACGAGCAGTACTTC. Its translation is CSVEGWDRGINEQYF.